Below are 9 T cell receptor beta chains sequenced from a single sample in a study of blood T cells in healthy people across ages. A second PCR, run for roughly 6 to 11 cycles, used a sample-barcoded 5' primer plus a J-beta primer mix. TCRdb fed the 5' RACE reads into MiXCR, producing one record per CDR3 protein. The data contain some 1.5 million distinct CDR3 sequences, approximately 43% of them singletons. Sequencing used blood. The receptors were sampled from a woman under 30 in good health.

The chain links TRBV4-2 to TRBJ2-2, with TRBD2 as a possible D gene (6 bases). The CDR3 is 17 amino acids. Germline CDR1 and CDR2: LGHNA and YNFKEQ. V was cut by 0 bases and J by 3 bases, with 14 bases left in between. This chain's CDR3 is CASSQDVWRDHTGELFF. DNA of the CDR3: TGTGCCAGCAGCCAAGATGTTTGGCGGGACCACACCGGGGAGCTGTTTTTT.

CDR3 region: CASSLEGPNEKLFF. The CDR3 DNA is TGTGCCAGCAGCTTGGAGGGACCTAATGAAAAACTGTTTTTT. The rearrangement links TRBV5-4 to TRBJ1-4; D perhaps matches TRBD1 (5 bases). This CDR3 region has 14 residues. Trimming removed 0 bases at V and 3 bases at J, with 6 bases between. CDR1 and CDR2 (germline): SGHNT, YYREEE (reference sequence). Full variable domain (remainder filled in from reference TRBV5-4 and TRBJ1-4): ETGVTQSPTHLIKTRGQQVTLRCSSQSGHNTVSWYQQALGQGPQFIFQYYREEENGRGNFPPRFSGLQFPNYSSELNVNALELDDSALYLCASSLEGPNEKLFFGSGTQLSVL.

Only a few counts were recorded for this clonotype. A junction boundary mismatches the germline segment, possibly from a read error. This sequence joins TRBV23-1 and TRBJ1-4; D is possibly TRBD1 (6 bases). TRBV23-1 is an ORF for which the function is uncertain. The CDR3 runs 17 residues. The CDR3 is CASSHPEQGTTNEKLFF. CDR3 bases: TGCGCCAGTAGTCACCCCGAACAGGGCACAACTAATGAAAAACTGTTTTTT.

This clonotype has a count of ten or more. J is TRBJ2-1 and V is TRBV27; D is undetermined. Trimming removed 6 bases from V and 2 bases from J, with 5 bases in between. Germline CDR1 MNHEY, CDR2 SMNVEV (reference sequence). This CDR3 is 12 amino acids long. In nucleotides, the CDR3 is TGTGCCAGCAGCCGCACCTACAATGAGCAGTTCTTC. Amino acid sequence: CASSRTYNEQFF.

The chain is built from TRBV7-9 and TRBJ2-7; D call uncertain. Germline values: CDR1 SEHNR, CDR2 FQNEAQ (reference sequence). The CDR3 totals 12 residues. With 1 base removed from V and 6 bases from J, the gap between germline ends came to 7 bases. This CDR3 reads CASSLDKSEQYF. Here the CDR3 DNA reads TGTGCCAGCAGCTTAGACAAATCCGAGCAGTACTTC.

As to this clonotype: Germline and junction disagree at one end, which may indicate a read error. V gene TRBV7-2 combines with J gene TRBJ2-2, with TRBD1 matching over 9 bases. CDR3 size: 14 residues. The germline CDR1 and CDR2 sequences are SGHTA and FQGNSA. Here the CDR3 DNA reads TGCGCCAGCAGCCTGGACAGGGGCACCGGGGAGCTGTTTTTT. It encodes CASSLDRGTGELFF.

The chain uses TRBV5-1 and TRBJ2-4, with D unclear. The J call may not be correct, given that the DNA end is closer to TRBJ2-7. Germline CDR1 is SGHRS and CDR2 is YFSETQ. This CDR3 contains 11 residues. CDR3 in DNA: TGCGCCAGCACACAGAACCACGAGCAGTACTTC. It encodes CASTQNHEQYF.

J is TRBJ2-7 and V is TRBV27; TRBD1 matches at 9 bases. V trimming: 3 bases; J trimming: 7 bases; junction bases outside the gene matches: 10. This CDR3 has 15 residues. Per germline, CDR1 MNHEY and CDR2 SMNVEV (reference sequence). The CDR3 bases are TGTGCCAGCAGTTTCCTGGACAGGGGTAGAGATGAGCAGTACTTC. This translates into CASSFLDRGRDEQYF.

The CDR3 DNA sequence: TGTGCATTGCAGGGTAAGGCACTTGAAGCTTTCTTT. It yields the protein CALQGKALEAFF. The genes are TRBV7-9 and TRBJ1-1; TRBD1 might be the D (5 bases). The CDR3 contains 12 residues. CDR1 is SEHNR and CDR2 is FQNEAQ in the germline V gene (reference sequence).